This passage covers 31 T cell receptor beta chains from one sample sequenced in a study of cytomegalovirus exposure and HLA in healthy donors. This PCR relied on a set of 60 Vbeta primers and 13 Jbeta primers. The repertoire was sequenced with immunoSEQ multiplex PCR; TCRdb's copy has only in-frame clones and lacks some. The sample records about 140,000 clones, roughly 80% being singletons. The source material was PBMCs. These receptors were taken from a woman between 45 and 65 years old in good health and CMV-seronegative.

This chain connects TRBV27 to TRBJ2-5; 10 bases align to TRBD2. The germline CDR1 and CDR2 sequences are MNHEY and SMNVEV (reference sequence). CDR3 size: 16 residues. The V gene end was trimmed by 3 bases and the J gene end by 1 base; junction bases not matched to a gene: 5. The CDR3 nucleotides read TGTGCCAGCAGTTTCACAACTAGCGGGACCCAAGAGACCCAGTACTTC. This translates into CASSFTTSGTQETQYF.

This chain uses TRBV27 with TRBJ2-1; 12 bases fit TRBD1. The CDR3 loop spans 13 amino acids. After removal of 7 bases from V and 10 bases from J, the junction contained 5 bases not matched to a gene. CDR1 is MNHEY and CDR2 is SMNVEV in the germline V gene (reference sequence). CDR3 sequence: CASTVGQGAEQFF. DNA for the CDR3: TGTGCCAGCACCGTGGGACAGGGGGCCGAGCAGTTCTTC.

The V and J genes are TRBV27 and TRBJ1-2; D uncertain. Per germline, CDR1 MNHEY and CDR2 SMNVEV (reference sequence). The CDR3 contains 11 residues. CDR3 DNA: TGTGCTCCTAGAATGAACTATGGCTACACCTTC. Its translation is CAPRMNYGYTF.

The chain has TRBV5-6 and TRBJ2-2, with D maybe TRBD1 (5 bases). The CDR3 is 14 amino acids. Germline V lookup: CDR1 SGHDT, CDR2 YYEEEE. Deletions cut 4 bases from V and 4 bases from J, with 11 bases between. CDR3 sequence (DNA): TGTGCCAGCAGCGTCGGACAACTCACCGGGGAGCTGTTTTTT. This sequence encodes CASSVGQLTGELFF.

This clone was detected once. The chain links TRBV4-1 to TRBJ2-5; TRBD2 agrees at 15 bases. The junction had 2 bases not matched to a gene; V was cut back by 1 base and J by 8 bases. Germline CDR1 reads MGHRA; CDR2 reads YSYEKL. CDR3 length: 15 amino acids. The CDR3 here is CASSQGTSGGVTQYF. The DNA of the CDR3 is TGCGCCAGCAGCCAAGGGACTAGCGGGGGGGTTACCCAGTACTTC.

This chain links TRBV4-1 with TRBJ2-7, with 7 bases lining up with TRBD1. Germline trimming cut 3 bases from V and 2 bases from J; bases unmatched to any gene: 7. CDR1 and CDR2 (germline): MGHRA, YSYEKL. This CDR3 spans 15 amino acids. In nucleotides, the CDR3 is TGCGCCAGCAGCCACCCGGGACAGTCCACCTACGAGCAGTACTTC. Its protein product is CASSHPGQSTYEQYF.

The chain combines TRBV29-1 with TRBJ2-7; possible D gene TRBD1, 6 bases. Germline assignment: CDR1 SQVTM and CDR2 ANQGSEA. CDR3 length: 14 residues. Trimming took off 1 base at V and 7 bases at J, with 17 bases between the two ends. CDR3 sequence: CSVEVGTSSGEQYF. For the CDR3, the DNA is TGCAGCGTTGAAGTCGGGACATCCAGCGGAGAGCAGTACTTC.

This clone is labeled medium-sized. This chain joins TRBV4-3 and TRBJ1-1; D call uncertain. Trimming removed 3 bases from V and 1 base from J, with 6 bases in between. Germline V gene sequence: CDR1 LGHNA, CDR2 YSLEER. This CDR3 is 13 amino acids long. The CDR3 here is CASSHRQNTEAFF. The DNA of the CDR3 is TGCGCCAGCAGCCACAGACAGAACACTGAAGCTTTCTTT.

V gene TRBV9 combines with J gene TRBJ1-1, with D uncertain. This CDR3 has 14 amino acids. V gave up 0 bases and J gave up 3 bases, with 9 bases separating them. Germline-derived CDR1 and CDR2 are SGDLS and YYNGEE. The CDR3 loop reads CASSVVARDTEAFF. The DNA for the CDR3 is TGTGCCAGCAGCGTAGTAGCGCGAGACACTGAAGCTTTCTTT.

This rearrangement joins TRBV10-1 to TRBJ2-5; TRBD2 matches at 10 bases. Germline loops: CDR1 WNHNN, CDR2 SYGVQD (reference sequence). The CDR3 totals 14 residues. J was trimmed by 5 bases and V by 5 bases; bases with no gene match: 5. The CDR3 loop is CASSLAGVGETQYF. The CDR3 nucleotides are TGCGCCAGCAGTCTAGCGGGGGTCGGGGAGACCCAGTACTTC.

This clone was observed a few times. V and J are TRBV13 and TRBJ2-1; tentatively, D is TRBD2 (6 bases). Trimming removed 1 base from V and 7 bases from J, with 17 bases in between. The length of the CDR3 is 16 residues. Germline V gene sequence: CDR1 PRHDT, CDR2 FYEKMQ (reference sequence). CDR3 residues: CASSLVGGRITNEQFF. CDR3 DNA: TGTGCCAGCAGCTTAGTGGGGGGACGAATAACGAATGAGCAGTTCTTC.

This clone was counted a few times. This sequence joins TRBV5-6 and TRBJ1-1, with D possibly being TRBD1 (5 bases). The V gene's germline CDR1 is SGHDT and CDR2 YYEEEE. The CDR3 has 14 amino acids. V dropped 4 bases and J dropped 4 bases, with 14 bases sitting between them. CDR3 sequence (DNA): TGTGCCAGCAGCAACACAGGATATGGCACTGAAGCTTTCTTT. It encodes CASSNTGYGTEAFF.

This chain's CDR3 is CASSQQGNQPQHF. The CDR3 coding sequence is TGCGCCAGCAGCCAACAGGGCAATCAGCCCCAGCATTTT. This chain joins TRBV10-2 and TRBJ1-5; possible D gene TRBD1, 5 bases. CDR1 WSHSY and CDR2 SAAADI come from the germline V gene. This CDR3 spans 13 amino acids. The V gene lost 6 bases and the J gene lost 2 bases, with 8 bases spanning the gap.

The chain uses TRBV7-3 and TRBJ2-2; TRBD2 is a possible D gene (6 bases). Looked up from germline, CDR1 is SGHTA and CDR2 is FQGTGA. V lost 3 bases to trimming and J lost 2 bases, with 10 bases between them. The CDR3 spans 15 residues. The CDR3, as DNA: TGTGCCAGCAGCTTTTTGGGGACTAACACCGGGGAGCTGTTTTTT. This translates into CASSFLGTNTGELFF.

This chain joins TRBV2 and TRBJ2-3; 8 bases fit TRBD2. The CDR3 is 15 amino acids. V dropped 7 bases and J dropped 0; count of bases not matched to a gene: 6. CDR1 is SNHLY, CDR2 FYNNEI, per germline. Here the CDR3 DNA reads TGTGCCAGCAAGTTCCAGCGGGGGAGCACAGATACGCAGTATTTT. Translated: CASKFQRGSTDTQYF.

The genes are TRBV28 and TRBJ1-6; D not certain. V gave up 6 bases and J gave up 0 bases, with 3 bases separating them. The CDR3 has 13 amino acids. CDR1 and CDR2 from the germline V gene are MDHEN and SYDVKM. The CDR3 DNA reads TGTGCCAGCAGCAGCTCCTATAATTCACCCCTCCACTTT. This gives the protein CASSSSYNSPLHF.

Written as DNA, the CDR3 is TGTGCCAGCAGCTTATCGGGGAACACCGGGGAGCTGTTTTTT. It translates to CASSLSGNTGELFF. V gene TRBV7-8 combines with J gene TRBJ2-2; D not resolved. This CDR3 is built from 14 residues. The V end lost 2 bases, the J end lost 1 base, and 5 bases lay between the germline ends. From germline, CDR1 is SGHVS and CDR2 FQNEAQ.

The chain has TRBV5-4 and TRBJ2-2, with 7 positions matching TRBD1. V shed 4 bases and J 4 bases; nucleotides not matched to a gene: 7. This CDR3 region has 15 residues. Germline V gives CDR1 SGHNT, CDR2 YYREEE (reference sequence). CDR3 amino acids: CASSPGTAITGELFF. CDR3 nucleotides: TGTGCCAGCAGCCCCGGGACAGCCATCACCGGGGAGCTGTTTTTT.

This clone was detected a few times. The chain has TRBV28 and TRBJ2-2; 7 bases line up with TRBD1. V lost 6 bases to trimming and J lost 5 bases; unmatched junction nucleotides: 9. CDR3 size: 15 residues. CDR1 MDHEN and CDR2 SYDVKM come from the germline V gene. The CDR3 region has the DNA TGTGCCAGCAGCAATAGACAGGGTCAAACCGGGGAGCTGTTTTTT. Translation: CASSNRQGQTGELFF.

This chain joins TRBV11-3 and TRBJ1-1; 7 nucleotides agree with TRBD1. CDR3 size: 13 residues. V lost 4 bases to trimming and J lost 5 bases; unmatched junction nucleotides: 4. Germline V gene data show CDR1 as SGHNT and CDR2 as YENEEA. The CDR3 sequence is CASSSTGWTEAFF. CDR3 DNA sequence: TGTGCCAGCAGCTCGACAGGGTGGACTGAAGCTTTCTTT.

This clone was seen just once. The chain couples TRBV30 to TRBJ1-2, with D perhaps matching TRBD1 (5 bases). The CDR3 is made up of 13 amino acids. The germline gives CDR1 GTSNPN, CDR2 SVGIG (reference sequence). V lost 0 bases and J 7 bases, leaving 12 bases between the germline ends. This chain's CDR3 is CAWSVGGLSGYTF. CDR3 in DNA: TGTGCCTGGAGTGTGGGGGGGTTAAGTGGCTACACCTTC.

The chain recombines TRBV4-3 with TRBJ2-6; tentatively, D is TRBD1 (6 bases). Trimming shortened V by 0 bases and J by 0 bases, and 15 bases separated the two germline ends. Per the germline V gene, CDR1 is LGHNA and CDR2 is YSLEER. CDR3 length: 19 amino acids. Here the CDR3 reads CASSQDLQGMPSGANVLTF. The CDR3 nucleotides are TGCGCCAGCAGCCAAGATCTGCAGGGGATGCCCTCTGGGGCCAACGTCCTGACTTTC.

The chain links TRBV7-6 to TRBJ2-7; 8 nucleotides match TRBD1. V gave up 1 base and J gave up 3 bases; unmatched junction bases: 2. The CDR3 is made up of 14 amino acids. In germline, CDR1 is SGHVS, CDR2 FNYEAQ. The CDR3 here is CASSLDGQGYEQYF. The CDR3 DNA sequence: TGTGCCAGCAGCTTAGATGGACAGGGCTACGAGCAGTACTTC.

This rearrangement joins TRBV27 to TRBJ2-1; 11 bases are shared with TRBD2. Germline CDR1 MNHEY, CDR2 SMNVEV (reference sequence). The CDR3 is 16 residues long. J gave up 8 bases and V 6 bases, and 12 bases lay outside the gene matches. The chain's CDR3 is CASSHLAGGLGDEQFF. In DNA form, the CDR3 reads TGTGCCAGCAGCCATCTAGCGGGGGGCCTGGGGGATGAGCAGTTCTTC.

The chain recombines TRBV20-1 with TRBJ2-5, with TRBD2 matching over 7 bases. The germline V gene encodes CDR1 DFQATT and CDR2 SNEGSKA (reference sequence). The CDR3 length is 11 residues. This CDR3 reads CLVLAQETQYF. The CDR3 coding sequence is TGCCTCGTACTAGCGCAAGAGACCCAGTACTTC.

The chain employs TRBV25-1 and TRBJ2-7; 11 nucleotides align to TRBD1. Germline CDR1 is MGHDK and CDR2 is SYGVNS. The junction had 7 bases not matched to a gene; V was cut back by 5 bases and J by 4 bases. This CDR3 region has 15 residues. The CDR3 DNA is TGTGCCAGCAGTCCCAGGACAGGGGGCTTTTACGAGCAGTACTTC. Translating gives CASSPRTGGFYEQYF.

The chain uses TRBV7-2 and TRBJ1-3; possible D gene TRBD1, 5 bases. Trimming took off 2 bases at V and 3 bases at J, with 11 bases between the two ends. The V gene's germline CDR1 is SGHTA and CDR2 FQGNSA. The CDR3 runs to 15 residues. The CDR3 is CASSLRGGDGNTIYF. Here the CDR3 DNA reads TGTGCCAGCAGCTTACGAGGAGGGGATGGAAACACCATATATTTT.

The chain couples TRBV27 to TRBJ1-1; a possible D gene is TRBD1 (5 bases). Deletions cut 4 bases from V and 1 base from J, with 16 bases between. The CDR3 extends over 16 amino acids. Germline CDR1 MNHEY, CDR2 SMNVEV (reference sequence). The CDR3 sequence is CASSSRKTAKNTEAFF. The CDR3 DNA is TGTGCCAGCAGTTCCCGCAAGACAGCTAAGAACACTGAAGCTTTCTTT.

The V gene is TRBV19, the J gene TRBJ2-1; 14 positions match TRBD2. V shed 5 bases and J 8 bases; nucleotides not matched to a gene: 5. CDR1 is LNHDA and CDR2 is SQIVND in the germline V gene (reference sequence). The CDR3 extends over 15 amino acids. CDR3 sequence: CASSSTSGGEYEQFF. CDR3 DNA sequence: TGTGCCAGTAGTTCGACTAGCGGGGGGGAGTATGAGCAGTTCTTC.

The rearrangement joins TRBV7-2 to TRBJ2-1, with 14 nucleotides matching TRBD2. Germline V CDR1 and CDR2: SGHTA, FQGNSA. The CDR3 is 19 residues long. With 0 bases clipped from V and 4 bases from J, the junction kept 8 bases outside the gene matches. CDR3 bases: TGTGCCAGCAGCTTAGCGGACCCTGGACTAGCGGGGGGTTACAATGAGCAGTTCTTC. It codes for CASSLADPGLAGGYNEQFF.

On this clone itself: The junction shows a germline mismatch at one end, possibly a read error. This chain uses TRBV19 with TRBJ1-1; 9 bases are a match to TRBD1. The CDR3 is made up of 16 amino acids. From germline, CDR1 is LNHDA and CDR2 SQIVND (reference sequence). CDR3 nucleotide sequence: TGTGCCAGTAGTTTACAGGGGGCGGGTAAGAACGCTGAAGCTTTCTTT. Translated: CASSLQGAGKNAEAFF.